These 20 T cell receptor beta chains were sequenced from one sample in a study of response to subunit inactivated influenza vaccine. TCRdb independently ran MiXCR on the RT-PCR reads; one entry per CDR3 protein. The data contain roughly 550,000 distinct CDR3 sequences, around a quarter of them singletons. These data are also associated with another study on T cells expressing NK-cell markers. According to that study: Beta-chain TCR cDNA was generated via 5'RACE template switching with UMIs.

The sample was CD4+ T cells sorted from PBMCs, taken about 13 days after vaccination. These receptors all come from a man aged 45-65 years who received an inactivated influenza vaccine.

The gene calls are TRBV10-3 and TRBJ2-5; the match to TRBD1 covers 8 bases. This CDR3 is 13 amino acids long. Germline loops: CDR1 ENHRY, CDR2 SYGVKD. V was pared by 11 bases and J by 4 bases, with 9 bases of the junction left unmatched. Written as DNA, the CDR3 is TGTGCCGTCGGACAGGGCAGCGGAGAGACCCAGTACTTC. As protein: CAVGQGSGETQYF.

This clonotype has more than one count but fewer than ten. The genes are TRBV29-1 and TRBJ2-1, with TRBD1 as a possible D gene (7 bases). The CDR3 runs 17 residues. Germline CDR1 SQVTM, CDR2 ANQGSEA. V was shortened by 3 bases and J by 8 bases, with 26 bases between the two germline ends. CDR3 in DNA: TGCAGCGTTGAGGGACAGACGACTAGGGGGTCACCCGATGAGCAGTTCTTC. Protein: CSVEGQTTRGSPDEQFF.

In its sample, this clonotype was seen a few times. The rearrangement joins TRBV29-1 to TRBJ2-1; D is perhaps TRBD1 or TRBD2 (5 bases each). Germline V gene lookup returns CDR1 SQVTM and CDR2 ANQGSEA. The CDR3 totals 13 residues. V was clipped by 7 bases and J by 9 bases, with 19 bases between them. CDR3 sequence: CSGGNSRYSEQFF. The CDR3 DNA reads as TGCAGCGGGGGGAACTCACGGTATTCTGAGCAGTTCTTC.

This clonotype turned up a few times. This chain uses TRBV7-2 with TRBJ2-3; 14 bases are shared with TRBD2. The CDR3 is 16 amino acids. CDR1 SGHTA and CDR2 FQGNSA come from the germline V gene. The trim removed 5 bases at V and 4 bases at J, leaving 5 bases unmatched. CDR3 bases: TGTGCCAGCAGCCTAACGACTAGCGGGGGGGCAGATACGCAGTATTTT. Translated, it gives CASSLTTSGGADTQYF.

This clonotype has more than one count but fewer than ten. The chain combines TRBV4-3 with TRBJ2-1, with D unclear. Trimming left V 2 bases short and J 6 bases short, with 8 bases between. This CDR3 is built from 13 residues. Germline CDR1 is LGHNA and CDR2 is YSLEER. The CDR3 sequence is CASSQLGLNEQFF. The CDR3 DNA reads as TGCGCCAGCAGCCAACTAGGCCTCAATGAGCAGTTCTTC.

This clonotype was recorded many times. This rearrangement joins TRBV20-1 to TRBJ2-7; the D call may be TRBD1 or TRBD2 (5 bases each). The V and J ends lost 3 bases and 2 bases respectively, with 14 bases between them. The CDR3 sequence is 14 residues long. In germline, CDR1 is DFQATT, CDR2 SNEGSKA (reference sequence). The CDR3 is CSASVTGRPYEQYF. As DNA, the CDR3 is TGCAGTGCTAGCGTAACGGGACGGCCCTACGAGCAGTACTTC.

This clonotype was seen a handful of times. V usage is TRBV20-1 and J usage is TRBJ2-7, with D perhaps being TRBD1 or TRBD2 (5 bases each). Germline CDR1 DFQATT, CDR2 SNEGSKA (reference sequence). CDR3 length: 12 amino acids. With 0 bases removed from V and 7 bases from J, the gap between germline ends came to 10 bases. The CDR3 reads CSARDGTKEQYF. The CDR3 DNA follows: TGCAGTGCTAGAGATGGGACGAAGGAGCAGTACTTC.

The chain is built from TRBV5-1 and TRBJ2-3; D unresolved. V lost 6 bases to trimming and J lost 4 bases, with 12 bases between them. CDR3 length equals 13 residues. Germline lookup yields CDR1 SGHRS and CDR2 YFSETQ. CDR3 DNA sequence: TGCGCCAGCAAACGAGAGGTGGCAGATACGCAGTATTTT. Protein product: CASKREVADTQYF.

Only a few counts were recorded for this clonotype. This chain links TRBV12-2 with TRBJ2-3; whether TRBD2, the table's D call, matches the DNA was not checked. TRBV12-2 is a pseudogene locus. This CDR3 comprises 17 residues. In DNA form, the CDR3 reads TGTGCAAGTCGCTTAGATAGACCCGGTTCTAGCACAGATACGCAGTATTTT. The encoded protein is CASRLDRPGSSTDTQYF.

The rearrangement joins TRBV20-1 to TRBJ2-3; no reliable D call. This CDR3 contains 10 residues. CDR1 and CDR2 from the germline V gene are DFQATT and SNEGSKA (reference sequence). V gave up 5 bases and J gave up 6 bases, with 6 bases separating them. The CDR3 reads CSAPRDTQYF. CDR3 bases: TGCAGTGCTCCACGGGATACGCAGTATTTT.

This clonotype was detected only a few times. The genes are TRBV12-3 or TRBV12-4 and TRBJ2-1; 10 bases match TRBD2. Unmatched junction bases numbered 3, after V lost 5 bases and J lost 2 bases. The CDR3 contains 15 residues. The CDR3 coding sequence is TGTGCCAGCAGTAAAACTAGCGGGGCCTACAATGAGCAGTTCTTC. Translating gives CASSKTSGAYNEQFF.

The chain uses TRBV7-9 and TRBJ2-1; D is possibly TRBD1 or TRBD2 (5 bases each). Germline V lookup: CDR1 SEHNR, CDR2 FQNEAQ (reference sequence). Trimming removed 1 base from V and 1 base from J, with 8 bases in between. The CDR3 is 15 amino acids. CDR3 region: CASSLVGPSYNEQFF. For the CDR3, the DNA is TGTGCCAGCAGCTTAGTGGGACCTTCCTACAATGAGCAGTTCTTC. The full variable domain, its missing parts supplied by reference TRBV7-9 and TRBJ2-1, is DTGVSQNPRHKITKRGQNVTFRCDPISEHNRLYWYRQTLGQGPEFLTYFQNEAQLEKSRLLSDRFSAERPKGSFSTLEIQRTEQGDSAMYLCASSLVGPSYNEQFFGPGTRLTVL.

A few counts support this clonotype. As DNA, the CDR3 is TGTGCCAGCAGGATGTGGGGGCATAGCGCAGATACGCAGTATTTT. It is translated as CASRMWGHSADTQYF. The chain carries TRBV11-2 and TRBJ2-3; the D gene is possibly TRBD1 (6 bases). Germline CDR1 reads SGHAT; CDR2 reads FQNNGV. The CDR3 length is 15 residues. V was clipped by 6 bases and J by 4 bases, with 17 bases between them.

The CDR3 DNA follows: TGCAGTGCTAGAGGCCGATTGTCCGAAGCTTTCTTT. Translating gives CSARGRLSEAFF. The V and J genes are TRBV20-1 and TRBJ1-1; D remains ambiguous. The V gene lost 1 base and the J gene lost 8 bases, with 11 bases spanning the gap. Germline V lookup: CDR1 DFQATT, CDR2 SNEGSKA (reference sequence). CDR3 size: 12 residues.

The chain links TRBV20-1 to TRBJ1-5, with 8 bases aligning to TRBD1. The germline V gene encodes CDR1 DFQATT and CDR2 SNEGSKA (reference sequence). The CDR3 is 14 amino acids. The trim removed 6 bases at V and 3 bases at J, leaving 7 bases unmatched. The CDR3 bases are TGCAGTGCCTTGACAGGGGACTTCAATCAGCCCCAGCATTTT. This sequence encodes CSALTGDFNQPQHF.

The chain couples TRBV7-2 to TRBJ2-3; D possibly corresponds to TRBD2 (6 bases). Deletions cut 8 bases from V and 0 bases from J, with 12 bases between. The CDR3 covers 14 residues. The germline CDR1 and CDR2 sequences are SGHTA and FQGNSA. The CDR3 is CASGNSGSTDTQYF. CDR3 DNA: TGTGCCAGCGGTAACAGCGGGAGCACAGATACGCAGTATTTT.

This clonotype turned up a few times. The V and J genes are TRBV12-3 or TRBV12-4 and TRBJ1-5; possibly TRBD1 for D (6 bases). Trimming took 6 bases from V and 7 from J, leaving 13 bases between them. This CDR3 contains 13 residues. The CDR3 DNA is TGTGCCAGCAGGGAGGGGGGGCACCAGCCCCAGCATTTT. Protein product: CASREGGHQPQHF.

The chain employs TRBV6-1 and TRBJ2-7; D remains ambiguous. The ends were cut back, 4 bases at V and 0 bases at J, with 7 bases in the middle. Germline lookup yields CDR1 MNHNS and CDR2 SASEGT. The CDR3 has 13 amino acids. The CDR3: CASSAESSYEQYF. CDR3 in DNA: TGTGCCAGCAGTGCAGAAAGCTCCTACGAGCAGTACTTC.

Only a few counts were recorded for this clonotype. J is TRBJ1-1 and V is TRBV19; no clear D gene. Between the trimmed V and J ends, which lost 7 bases and 1 base, there was a span of 16 bases. From germline, CDR1 is LNHDA and CDR2 SQIVND (reference sequence). CDR3 length: 15 amino acids. The chain's CDR3 is CASMAPLVRNTEAFF. The CDR3 DNA is TGTGCCAGTATGGCCCCGCTAGTCAGGAACACTGAAGCTTTCTTT. Filled out from reference TRBV19 and TRBJ1-1, the complete variable domain reads DGGITQSPKYLFRKEGQNVTLSCEQNLNHDAMYWYRQDPGQGLRLIYYSQIVNDFQKGDIAEGYSVSREKKESFPLTVTSAQKNPTAFYLCASMAPLVRNTEAFFGQGTRLTVV.

This chain joins TRBV6-2 or TRBV6-3 and TRBJ2-1, with D uncertain. Germline V CDR1 and CDR2: MNHEY, SVGEGT. This CDR3 is 17 amino acids long. V dropped 0 bases and J dropped 0 bases, with 12 bases sitting between them. CDR3 sequence reads: CASSYSSLADSYNEQFF. CDR3 DNA: TGTGCCAGCAGTTACTCTTCCTTGGCGGACTCCTACAATGAGCAGTTCTTC.